This T cell receptor (beta chain) was found in a study of T cell repertoires in cytomegalovirus infection. Study observations and caveats: Identification of carriers of CMV plus the relevant HLA was performed using cumulative public TCR beta family frequency.

Germline V gene sequence: CDR1 SGHTA, CDR2 FQGNSA. This CDR3 is built from 13 residues. In TCRdb, the reads were re-called with MiXCR into one record per CDR3 protein. The sample has roughly 200,000 distinct CDR3 sequences; approximately 9.7% are singletons. Details on this clonotype: Its antigen is still unknown. A junction boundary mismatches the germline segment, possibly from a read error.

The J gene is TRBJ2-4, the V gene TRBV7-2; weak D call: TRBD2 (5 bases). The TCR originated in a human donor in good health (CMV status not recorded). Some clones in this sample may be carry-over from other donors' samples. Input material: PBMCs. CDR3 DNA sequence: TGTGCCAGCAGCTTCAGCCCCACGGGATACGCGGACTTC. Translating gives CASSFSPTGYADF.